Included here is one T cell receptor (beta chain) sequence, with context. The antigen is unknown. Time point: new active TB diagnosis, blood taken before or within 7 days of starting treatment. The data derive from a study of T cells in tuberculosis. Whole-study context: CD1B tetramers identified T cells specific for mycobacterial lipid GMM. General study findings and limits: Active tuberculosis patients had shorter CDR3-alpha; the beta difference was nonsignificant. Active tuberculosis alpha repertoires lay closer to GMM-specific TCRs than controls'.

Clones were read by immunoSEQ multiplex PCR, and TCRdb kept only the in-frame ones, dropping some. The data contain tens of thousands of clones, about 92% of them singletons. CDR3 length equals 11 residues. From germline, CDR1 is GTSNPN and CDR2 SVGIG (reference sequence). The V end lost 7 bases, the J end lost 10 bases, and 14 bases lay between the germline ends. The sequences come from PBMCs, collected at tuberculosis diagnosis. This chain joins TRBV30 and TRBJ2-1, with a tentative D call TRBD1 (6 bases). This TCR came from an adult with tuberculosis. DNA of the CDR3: TGTGCCTACACTACAGGGACCGAGCAGTTCTTC. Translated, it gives CAYTTGTEQFF.